These 8 T cell receptor beta chains share one sample of origin, sequenced in a study of OX40 agonist ivuxolimab in advanced cancers. Assay used: immunoSEQ multiplex PCR; TCRdb lists only in-frame clones, some missing. The sample holds under 85,000 clones, 70% to 90% seen once. Here the sequenced sample was CD4+ or CD8+ T cells sorted from blood, taken in a trial of the OX40 agonist ivuxolimab. The receptors originated from an adult with an advanced solid tumor such as melanoma, head and neck, liver or kidney cancer.

CDR3 in amino acids: CASSQGTGFYEQYF. The CDR3 DNA is TGCGCCAGCAGCCAAGGGACAGGGTTCTACGAGCAGTACTTC. This rearrangement joins TRBV4-3 to TRBJ2-7; the match to TRBD1 covers 8 bases. The CDR3 consists of 14 residues. Losses at the gene ends were 1 base for V and 3 bases for J; bases not matched to a gene: 2. The V gene's germline CDR1 is LGHNA and CDR2 YSLEER.

V and J are TRBV7-8 and TRBJ1-1, with 7 bases aligning to TRBD1. The germline V gene has CDR1 SGHVS and CDR2 FQNEAQ. Trimming took 6 bases from V and 3 from J; bases not matched to a gene: 10. The CDR3 consists of 15 residues. CDR3 residues: CASRTQGGRDTEAFF. The CDR3 DNA is TGTGCCAGCAGAACTCAGGGGGGAAGGGACACTGAAGCTTTCTTT.

This chain joins TRBV21-1 and TRBJ1-1. TRBV21-1 is a documented pseudogene. The CDR3 length is 13 residues. The CDR3 DNA reads TGTGCCAGCAGCAAAGCCCGGAACACTGAAGCTTTCTTT. Translation gives CASSKARNTEAFF.

The chain couples TRBV18 to TRBJ2-7; 7 positions match TRBD1. Germline V gives CDR1 KGHSH, CDR2 LQKENI. This CDR3 comprises 16 residues. Trimming at V came to 4 bases and at J to 1 base, leaving 10 bases not matched to a gene. CDR3 nucleotide sequence: TGTGCCAGCTCACTCGCCCCGGGACAGACTTCCTACGAGCAGTACTTC. Translated: CASSLAPGQTSYEQYF.

The chain couples TRBV7-2 to TRBJ1-1; the D is unclear. Germline V gene sequence: CDR1 SGHTA, CDR2 FQGNSA. Trimming stripped 1 base from V and 4 bases from J, with 7 bases between. This CDR3 spans 13 amino acids. The CDR3 is CASSLDRGTEAFF. The CDR3 nucleotides are TGTGCCAGCAGCTTAGACCGGGGCACTGAAGCTTTCTTT.

The chain uses TRBV28 and TRBJ2-7; D uncertain. The CDR3 totals 13 residues. Trimming shortened V by 6 bases and J by 0 bases, and 9 bases separated the two germline ends. Germline CDR1 MDHEN, CDR2 SYDVKM. The DNA of the CDR3 is TGTGCCAGCAGGGGCTCTTCCTCCTACGAGCAGTACTTC. Protein: CASRGSSSYEQYF.

This chain uses TRBV11-1 with TRBJ2-1, with a weak D call TRBD1 (5 bases). Trimming cost V 1 base and J 5 bases, with 12 bases left between them. The CDR3 runs to 15 residues. Germline-derived CDR1 and CDR2 are SGHAT and FQDESV (reference sequence). The CDR3 is CASSLVEKGHNEQFF. The CDR3 DNA reads TGTGCCAGCAGCTTAGTGGAGAAGGGGCACAATGAGCAGTTCTTC.

V is TRBV6-1 and J is TRBJ2-3; D may correspond to TRBD1 or TRBD2 (5 bases each). The V end lost 3 bases, the J end lost 8 bases, and 12 bases lay between the germline ends. The CDR3 consists of 13 residues. The germline V gene encodes CDR1 MNHNS and CDR2 SASEGT. The CDR3 spells CASSDGGYRTQYF. In DNA form, the CDR3 reads TGTGCCAGCAGTGATGGGGGATACCGTACGCAGTATTTT.